Sequencing of this TCR beta chain was carried out in a study of T cell responses to AZD1222 COVID-19 vaccine. The study, taken as a whole, reports: Recipients of two AZD1222 doses showed rising Spike-specific TCR breadth and depth. Spike-spanning, vaccine-associated CD4 TCRs were dominant at 160-218 and 743-854. A mostly white British donor set with more females was recruited, and clonal diversity was possibly underestimated.

Second doses at about 4 or about 12 weeks were pooled. Per germline, CDR1 SGHTA and CDR2 FQGTGA. This CDR3 spans 12 amino acids. Trimming took 2 bases from V and 9 from J; bases not matched to a gene: 1. Repertoires were generated with immunoSEQ multiplex PCR, while TCRdb's copy carries only in-frame clones and drops some. The sample lists approximately 82,000 clones; more than 85% were seen once. This clone occurred once. Antigen specificity is unknown. The sample here was peripheral blood, taken 28 days after the second AZD1222 dose. The rearrangement links TRBV7-3 to TRBJ2-1, with 7 bases that match TRBD1. The receptor's source is an adult who received the AZD1222 COVID-19 vaccine. CDR3 sequence: CASSLSGGEQFF. The CDR3 DNA reads as TGTGCCAGCAGCTTATCAGGGGGTGAGCAGTTCTTC.